This T cell receptor beta chain was retrieved from a study of blood T cell repertoires in COVID-19. Study-level background: Specimens from acute and convalescent COVID-19 originated in the United States, Italy and Spain. PBMCs, B-cell-depleted T cells, or T cells provided the cDNA or gDNA that made up the material.

The CDR3 has 14 amino acids. Germline V gene sequence: CDR1 LNHDA, CDR2 SQIVND (reference sequence). Trimming removed 5 bases at V and 5 bases at J, with 15 bases between. Authors' methods: The assay estimated nucleated cells by amplifying reference gene primers. Repertoires were generated with immunoSEQ multiplex PCR, while TCRdb's copy carries only in-frame clones and drops some. The V and J calls and the clone size are those of that table, but D and trimming were determined from the DNA. The data contain 200,000 to 250,000 clones, approximately 84% of them seen just once; the ten biggest clones take up more than 4%.

Sequencing was carried out using peripheral blood. This clonotype was obtained from a middle-aged man with acute or convalescent COVID-19. The chain uses TRBV19 and TRBJ2-5; D is undetermined. The CDR3 nucleotides are TGTGCCAGTAGTGCCCAGACTGCCGGGGAGACCCAGTACTTC. This gives the protein CASSAQTAGETQYF.